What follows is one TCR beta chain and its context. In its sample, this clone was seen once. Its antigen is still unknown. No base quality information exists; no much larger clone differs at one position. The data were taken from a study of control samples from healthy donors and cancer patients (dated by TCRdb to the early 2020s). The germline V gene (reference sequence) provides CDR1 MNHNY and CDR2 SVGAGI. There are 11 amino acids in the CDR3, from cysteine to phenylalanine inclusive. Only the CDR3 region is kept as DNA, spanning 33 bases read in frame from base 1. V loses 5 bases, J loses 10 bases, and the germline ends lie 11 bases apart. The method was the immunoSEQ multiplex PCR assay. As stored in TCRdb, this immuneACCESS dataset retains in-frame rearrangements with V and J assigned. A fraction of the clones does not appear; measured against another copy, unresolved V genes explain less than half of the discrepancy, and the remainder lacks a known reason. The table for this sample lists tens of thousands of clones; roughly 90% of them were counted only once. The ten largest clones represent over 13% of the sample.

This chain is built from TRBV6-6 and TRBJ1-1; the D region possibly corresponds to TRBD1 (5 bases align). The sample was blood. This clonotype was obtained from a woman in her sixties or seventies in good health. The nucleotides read TGTGCCAGCAGTACGGGGAGGGGAGCTTTCTTT. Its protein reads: CASSTGRGAFF.